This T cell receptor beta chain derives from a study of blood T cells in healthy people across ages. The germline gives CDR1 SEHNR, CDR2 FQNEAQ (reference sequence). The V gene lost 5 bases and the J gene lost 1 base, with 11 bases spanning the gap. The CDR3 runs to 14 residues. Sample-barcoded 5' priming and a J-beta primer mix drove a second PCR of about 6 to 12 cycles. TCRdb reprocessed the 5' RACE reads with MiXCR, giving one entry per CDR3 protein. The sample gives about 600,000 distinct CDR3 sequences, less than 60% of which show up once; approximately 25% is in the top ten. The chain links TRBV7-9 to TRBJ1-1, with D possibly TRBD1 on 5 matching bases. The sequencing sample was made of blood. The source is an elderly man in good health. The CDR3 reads CASSQNGGNTEAFF. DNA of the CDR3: TGTGCCAGCAGCCAGAACGGGGGGAACACTGAAGCTTTCTTT.